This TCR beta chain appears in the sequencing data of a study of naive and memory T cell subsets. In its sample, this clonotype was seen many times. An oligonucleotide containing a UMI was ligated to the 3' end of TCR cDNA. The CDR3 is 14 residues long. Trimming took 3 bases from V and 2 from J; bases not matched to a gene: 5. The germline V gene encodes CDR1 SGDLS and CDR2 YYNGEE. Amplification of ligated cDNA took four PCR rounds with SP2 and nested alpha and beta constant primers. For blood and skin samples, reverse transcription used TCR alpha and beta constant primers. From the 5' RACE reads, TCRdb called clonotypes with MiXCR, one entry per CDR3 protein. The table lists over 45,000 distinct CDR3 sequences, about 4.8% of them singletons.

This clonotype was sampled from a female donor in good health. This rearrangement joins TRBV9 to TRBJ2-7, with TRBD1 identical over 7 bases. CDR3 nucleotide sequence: TGTGCCAGCAGCGCAACAGGGGCGGCCTACGAGCAGTACTTC. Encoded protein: CASSATGAAYEQYF.